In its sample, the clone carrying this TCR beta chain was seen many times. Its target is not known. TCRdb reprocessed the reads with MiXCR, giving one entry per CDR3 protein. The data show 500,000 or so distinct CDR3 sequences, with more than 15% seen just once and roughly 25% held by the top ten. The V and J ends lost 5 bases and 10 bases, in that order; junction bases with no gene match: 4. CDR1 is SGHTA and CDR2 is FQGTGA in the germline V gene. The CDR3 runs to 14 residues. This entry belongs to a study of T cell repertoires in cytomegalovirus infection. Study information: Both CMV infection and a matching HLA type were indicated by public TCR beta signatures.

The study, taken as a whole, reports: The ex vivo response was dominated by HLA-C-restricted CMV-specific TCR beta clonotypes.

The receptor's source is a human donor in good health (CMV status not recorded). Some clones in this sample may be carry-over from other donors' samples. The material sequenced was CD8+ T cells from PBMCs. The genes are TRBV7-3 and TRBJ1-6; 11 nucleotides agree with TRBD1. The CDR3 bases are TGTGCCAGCAGCATTGGGACAGGGGGGTCACCCCTCCACTTT. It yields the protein CASSIGTGGSPLHF.